This TCR beta chain was identified during a study of cytomegalovirus exposure and HLA in healthy donors. Vbeta (60) and Jbeta (13) primers were used in the PCR. Method: immunoSEQ multiplex PCR; TCRdb's copy keeps in-frame clones and lacks some. Seen here are some 130,000 clones, around 80% observed once, and the top ten hold over 4%. The germline V gene has CDR1 SGHTS and CDR2 YDEGEE. The CDR3 is made up of 17 amino acids. The ends lost 3 bases at V and 2 bases at J; junction bases unmatched: 8. The receptor's source is a man aged 25-45 years in good health. The chain couples TRBV5-8 to TRBJ1-3; 10 bases align to TRBD1. Sequencing was carried out using PBMCs. Here the CDR3 reads CASSSTGTGATGNTIYF. The CDR3 DNA reads as TGTGCCAGCAGCTCAACCGGGACAGGGGCTACTGGAAACACCATATATTTT.